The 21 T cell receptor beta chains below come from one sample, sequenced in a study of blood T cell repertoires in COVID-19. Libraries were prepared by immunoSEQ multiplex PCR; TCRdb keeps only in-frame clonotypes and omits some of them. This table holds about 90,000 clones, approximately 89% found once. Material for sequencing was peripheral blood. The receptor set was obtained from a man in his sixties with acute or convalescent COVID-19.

The CDR3 sequence is CASSPRTRSKNTEAFF. In DNA, the CDR3 is TGTGCCAGCAGCCCAAGGACAAGGAGCAAGAACACTGAAGCTTTCTTT. The chain joins TRBV7-8 to TRBJ1-1; maybe TRBD1 (5 bases). Germline assignment: CDR1 SGHVS and CDR2 FQNEAQ. The ends were cut back, 5 bases at V and 1 base at J, with 17 bases in the middle. CDR3 size: 16 residues.

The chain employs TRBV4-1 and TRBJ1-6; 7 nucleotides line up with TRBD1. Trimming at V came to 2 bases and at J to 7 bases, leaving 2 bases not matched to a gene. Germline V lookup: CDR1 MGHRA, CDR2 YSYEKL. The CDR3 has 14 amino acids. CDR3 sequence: CASSQTGVNSPLHF. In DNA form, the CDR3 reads TGCGCCAGCAGCCAAACAGGGGTAAATTCACCCCTCCACTTT.

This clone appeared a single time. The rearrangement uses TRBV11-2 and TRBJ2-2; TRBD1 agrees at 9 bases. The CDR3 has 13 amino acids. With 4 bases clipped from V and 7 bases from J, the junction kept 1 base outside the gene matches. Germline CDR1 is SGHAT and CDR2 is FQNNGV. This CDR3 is CASSWTGDGELFF. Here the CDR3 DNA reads TGTGCCAGCAGCTGGACAGGGGACGGGGAGCTGTTTTTT.

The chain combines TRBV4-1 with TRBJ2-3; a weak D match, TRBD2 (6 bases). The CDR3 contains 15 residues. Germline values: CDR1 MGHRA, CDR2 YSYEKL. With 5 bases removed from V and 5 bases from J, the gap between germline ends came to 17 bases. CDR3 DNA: TGCGCCAGCAGCACGGTGCGGGGAGAGGGAGATACGCAGTATTTT. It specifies CASSTVRGEGDTQYF.

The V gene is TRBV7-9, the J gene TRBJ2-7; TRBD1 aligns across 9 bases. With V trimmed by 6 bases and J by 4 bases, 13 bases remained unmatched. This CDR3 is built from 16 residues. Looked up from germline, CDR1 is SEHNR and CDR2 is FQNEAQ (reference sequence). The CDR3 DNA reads TGTGCCAGCAGTTTCGACCACGGGACAGGGCCGTACGAGCAGTACTTC. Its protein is CASSFDHGTGPYEQYF.

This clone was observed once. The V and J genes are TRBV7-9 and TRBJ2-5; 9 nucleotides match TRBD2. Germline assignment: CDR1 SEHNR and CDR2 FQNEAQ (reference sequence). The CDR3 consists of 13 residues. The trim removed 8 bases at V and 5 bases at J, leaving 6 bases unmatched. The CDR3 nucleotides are TGTGCCAGCTCACGCGGGAGGGGGGAGACCCAGTACTTC. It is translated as CASSRGRGETQYF.

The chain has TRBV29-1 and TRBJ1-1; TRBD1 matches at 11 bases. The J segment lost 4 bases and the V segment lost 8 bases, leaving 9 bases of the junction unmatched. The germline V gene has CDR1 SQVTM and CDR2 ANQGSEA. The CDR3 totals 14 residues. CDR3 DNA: TGCAGCCTACGGACAGGGGGCGATTCCACTGAAGCTTTCTTT. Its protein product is CSLRTGGDSTEAFF.

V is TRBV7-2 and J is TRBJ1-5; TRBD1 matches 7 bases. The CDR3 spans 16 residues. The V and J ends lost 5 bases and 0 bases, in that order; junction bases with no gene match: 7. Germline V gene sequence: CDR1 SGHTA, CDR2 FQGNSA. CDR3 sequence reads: CASSLGGAFSNQPQHF. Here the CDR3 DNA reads TGTGCCAGCAGCCTAGGGGGCGCGTTTAGCAATCAGCCCCAGCATTTT.

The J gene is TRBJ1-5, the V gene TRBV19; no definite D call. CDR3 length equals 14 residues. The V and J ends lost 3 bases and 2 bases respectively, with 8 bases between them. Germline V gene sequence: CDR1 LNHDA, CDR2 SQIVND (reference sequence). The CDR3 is CASSIPGGNQPQHF. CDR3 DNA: TGTGCCAGTAGTATCCCCGGGGGCAATCAGCCCCAGCATTTT.

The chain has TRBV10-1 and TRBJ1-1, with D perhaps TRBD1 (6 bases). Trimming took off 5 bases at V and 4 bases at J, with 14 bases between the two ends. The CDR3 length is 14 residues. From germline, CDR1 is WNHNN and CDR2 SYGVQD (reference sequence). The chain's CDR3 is CASSKNREGTEAFF. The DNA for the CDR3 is TGCGCCAGCAGTAAAAACAGGGAGGGCACTGAAGCTTTCTTT.

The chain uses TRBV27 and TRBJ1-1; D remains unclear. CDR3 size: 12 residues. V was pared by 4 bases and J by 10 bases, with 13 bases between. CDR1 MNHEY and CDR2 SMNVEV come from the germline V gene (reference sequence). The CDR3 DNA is TGTGCCAGCAGTTCCTCGGGGTGGGTAGCTTTCTTT. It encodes CASSSSGWVAFF.

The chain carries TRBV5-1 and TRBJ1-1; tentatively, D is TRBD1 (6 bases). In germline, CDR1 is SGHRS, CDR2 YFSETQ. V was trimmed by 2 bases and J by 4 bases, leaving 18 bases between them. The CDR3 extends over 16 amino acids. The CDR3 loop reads CASSLDSRGGATEAFF. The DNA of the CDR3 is TGCGCCAGCAGCTTAGACTCCAGGGGAGGGGCCACTGAAGCTTTCTTT. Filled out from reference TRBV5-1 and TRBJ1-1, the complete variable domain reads KAGVTQTPRYLIKTRGQQVTLSCSPISGHRSVSWYQQTPGQGLQFLFEYFSETQRNKGNFPGRFSGRQFSNSRSEMNVSTLELGDSALYLCASSLDSRGGATEAFFGQGTRLTVV.

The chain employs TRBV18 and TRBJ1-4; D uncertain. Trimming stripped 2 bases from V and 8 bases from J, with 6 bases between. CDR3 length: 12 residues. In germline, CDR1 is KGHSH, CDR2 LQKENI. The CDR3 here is CASSPMAEKLFF. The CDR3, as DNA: TGTGCCAGCTCACCAATGGCAGAAAAACTGTTTTTT. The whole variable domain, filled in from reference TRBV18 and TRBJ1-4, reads NAGVMQNPRHLVRRRGQEARLRCSPMKGHSHVYWYRQLPEEGLKFMVYLQKENIIDESGMPKERFSAEFPKEGPSILRIQQVVRGDSAAYFCASSPMAEKLFFGSGTQLSVL.

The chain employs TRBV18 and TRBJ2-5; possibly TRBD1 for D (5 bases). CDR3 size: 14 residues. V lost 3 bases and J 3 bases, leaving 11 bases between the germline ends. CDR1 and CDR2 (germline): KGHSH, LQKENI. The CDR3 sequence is CASSPPGREETQYF. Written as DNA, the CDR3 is TGTGCCAGCTCACCCCCGGGCAGGGAAGAGACCCAGTACTTC.

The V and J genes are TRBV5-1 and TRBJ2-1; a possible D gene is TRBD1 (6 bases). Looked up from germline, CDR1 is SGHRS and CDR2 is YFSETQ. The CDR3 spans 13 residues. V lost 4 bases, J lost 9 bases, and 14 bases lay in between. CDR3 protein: CASSGGTGPEQFF. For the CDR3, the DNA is TGCGCCAGCAGCGGGGGAACAGGGCCTGAGCAGTTCTTC.

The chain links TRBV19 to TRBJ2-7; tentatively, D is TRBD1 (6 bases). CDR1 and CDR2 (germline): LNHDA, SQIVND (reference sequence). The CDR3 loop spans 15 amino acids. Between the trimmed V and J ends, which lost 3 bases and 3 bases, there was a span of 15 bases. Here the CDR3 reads CASSIAGTWDYEQYF. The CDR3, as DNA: TGTGCCAGTAGTATCGCCGGGACATGGGACTACGAGCAGTACTTC.

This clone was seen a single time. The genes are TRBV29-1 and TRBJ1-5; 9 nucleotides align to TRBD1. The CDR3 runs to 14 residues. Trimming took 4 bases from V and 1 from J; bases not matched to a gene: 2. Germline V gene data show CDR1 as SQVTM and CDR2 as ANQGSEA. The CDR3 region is CSVAGQGSNQPQHF. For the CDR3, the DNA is TGCAGCGTTGCCGGACAGGGGAGCAATCAGCCCCAGCATTTT.

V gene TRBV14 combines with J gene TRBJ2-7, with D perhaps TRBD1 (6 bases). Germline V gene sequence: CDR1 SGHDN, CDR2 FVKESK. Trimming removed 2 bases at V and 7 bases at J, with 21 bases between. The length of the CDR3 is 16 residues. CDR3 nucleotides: TGTGCCAGCAGCCAAATCAGGGGCCAACCTGTTGGTGAGCAGTACTTC. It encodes CASSQIRGQPVGEQYF.

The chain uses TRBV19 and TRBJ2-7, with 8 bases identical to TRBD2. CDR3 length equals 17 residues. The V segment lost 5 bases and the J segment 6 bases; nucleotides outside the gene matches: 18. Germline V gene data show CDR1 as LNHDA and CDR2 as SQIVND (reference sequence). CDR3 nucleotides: TGTGCCAGTAGTGCAAAGGCCCCTGGAAGCGGGAGCACCGAGCAGTACTTC. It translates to CASSAKAPGSGSTEQYF.

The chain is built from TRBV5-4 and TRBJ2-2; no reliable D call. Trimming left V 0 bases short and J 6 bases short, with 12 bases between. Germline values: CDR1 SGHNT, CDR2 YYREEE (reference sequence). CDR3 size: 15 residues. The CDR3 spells CASSLDGKVAGELFF. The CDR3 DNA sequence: TGTGCCAGCAGCTTGGACGGTAAAGTCGCCGGGGAGCTGTTTTTT.

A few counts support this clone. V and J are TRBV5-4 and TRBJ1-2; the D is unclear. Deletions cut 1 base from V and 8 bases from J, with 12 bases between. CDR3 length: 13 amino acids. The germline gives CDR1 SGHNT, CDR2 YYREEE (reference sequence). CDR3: CASSLKGVHGYTF. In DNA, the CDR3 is TGTGCCAGCAGCTTGAAAGGAGTTCACGGCTACACCTTC.